This T cell receptor (beta chain) was profiled in a study of blood T cell repertoires in COVID-19. Study in general: The samples span acute and convalescent COVID-19 from the United States, Italy and Spain. From T cells, B-cell-depleted T cells, or PBMCs came the material, which was cDNA or gDNA.

V trimming: 5 bases; J trimming: 5 bases; junction bases outside the gene matches: 9. Germline V gives CDR1 KGHSH, CDR2 LQKENI. This CDR3 has 15 residues. Participant-reported clinical history was the basis for cohort assignment. Original processing notes: Using reference gene primer amplification, nucleated cell counts were estimated. Libraries were prepared by immunoSEQ multiplex PCR; TCRdb keeps only in-frame clonotypes and omits some of them. D and trimming come from the DNA, and the V and J calls and clone size come from that table. The sample includes around 310,000 clones, roughly 89% of them seen just once.

This rearrangement joins TRBV18 to TRBJ1-5, with 7 bases fitting TRBD1. Sequencing used PBMCs or T cells enriched from blood (not recorded which). This receptor was identified in a woman aged 25 to 39 who had recovered from COVID-19. The CDR3 loop is CASSEQTGQDQPQHF. For the CDR3, the DNA is TGTGCCAGCTCAGAGCAGACAGGGCAAGATCAGCCCCAGCATTTT.